This T cell receptor beta chain came from a study of blood T cells in healthy people across ages. In regard to this clonotype: Its target is not known. Mismatch with germline at one junction end may stem from a read error.

CDR1 SEHNR and CDR2 FQNEAQ come from the germline V gene (reference sequence). This CDR3 has 12 residues. Whole-study results and caveats: Higher diversity, along with more naive CD4+ cells, distinguished long-lived donors from aged donors. Measured against age, TCR beta diversity per million T cells decreased in a roughly linear manner.

With a J-beta primer mix and a sample-barcoded 5' primer, a second PCR ran about 7 to 11 cycles. TCRdb passed the 5' RACE reads through MiXCR, listing each CDR3 protein once. The data show about 1.5 million distinct CDR3 sequences, around 39% seen once. Sequencing used blood. The V call is TRBV7-9, the J call TRBJ1-1; maybe TRBD1 (5 bases). This TCR came from a woman younger than 30 in good health. As DNA, the CDR3 is TGCGCCAGCAGCCCAGGGAGACTAGAGGCTTTCTTT. Protein sequence: CASSPGRLEAFF.